The rows below give T cell receptor beta chains drawn from one sample of a study of shared clonotypes between healthy human individuals. Repertoires were generated with immunoSEQ multiplex PCR, while TCRdb's copy carries only in-frame clones and drops some. The sample lists approximately 2,200,000 clones, more than 85% occurring once. Sequencing used naive CD8+ T cells from PBMCs. The receptors stem from a man aged 18 to 29 in good health. Some clones in this sample may be carry-over from other donors' samples. CDR3s include the opening cysteine and the closing phenylalanine or tryptophan. D genes are given only for firm matches. Size is omitted from some rows. Given values are once, few, many or a class for expanded clones.

size | D | J | V | DNA | CDR3
NA | TRBD1 | TRBJ1-1 | TRBV27 | TGTGCCAGCAGCAGCTACCCGGGACAGATGAACACTGAAGCTTTCTTT | CASSSYPGQMNTEAFF
NA | TRBD1 | TRBJ2-7 | TRBV5-1 | TGCGCCAGCAGTCCGACAGGGGACCCCTACGAGCAGTACTTC | CASSPTGDPYEQYF
NA | NA | TRBJ2-7 | TRBV10-2 | TGCGCCACCCGCTTTGGGGCCGAATCTTCCCTGTTATTCTACGAGCAGTACTTC | CATRFGAESSLLFYEQYF
NA | NA | TRBJ1-2 | TRBV7-3 | TGTGCCGCGGATTGGGGCTACTATGGCTACACCTTC | CAADWGYYGYTF
NA | NA | TRBJ2-7 | TRBV19 | TGTGCCAGTAGTATAGGGGGAAACGAGCAGTACTTC | CASSIGGNEQYF
NA | NA | TRBJ2-1 | TRBV14 | TGTGCCAGCAGCCCCCTTGGCGGGACCTACAATGAGCAGTTCTTC | CASSPLGGTYNEQFF
NA | TRBD1 | TRBJ1-2 | TRBV12-5 | TGTGCTAGTGGTTTGGTACTGGGCCGGGACAGCCCCTATGGCTACACCTTC | CASGLVLGRDSPYGYTF
NA | NA | TRBJ1-4 | TRBV10-1 | TGCGCCAGCAGGGGGCTCCTACGGACAGCAAAAAATGAAAAACTGTTTTTT | CASRGLLRTAKNEKLFF
NA | NA | TRBJ1-2 | TRBV19 | TGTGCCAGTAGTATAGTTGTCGGAAACTATGGCTACACCTTC | CASSIVVGNYGYTF
NA | NA | TRBJ2-1 | TRBV7-9 | TGTGCCAGCAGCCGTGCTGGGGACTTATGGGAGCAGTTCTTC | CASSRAGDLWEQFF
NA | NA | TRBJ2-2 | TRBV30 | TGTGCCTGGACCCCCTTTAGCGGCATGTCAGAGGACGGGGAGCTGTTTTTT | CAWTPFSGMSEDGELFF
NA | NA | TRBJ1-5 | TRBV9 | TGTGCCAGCAGCCCTCAATTAAGACCGAAAAAGAGAGGTCAGCCCCAGCATTTT | CASSPQLRPKKRGQPQHF
NA | NA | TRBJ2-1 | TRBV5-4 | TGTGCCAGCAGCTTTTGGTTAGGAGAGCAGTTCTTC | CASSFWLGEQFF
NA | TRBD1 | TRBJ2-1 | TRBV5-6 | TGTGCCAGCAGCCTCCGGACAGGGTTTGATGAGCAGTTCTTC | CASSLRTGFDEQFF
NA | NA | TRBJ1-3 | TRBV2 | TGTGCCAGCTTTGGCGTGATCACCATATATTTT | CASFGVITIYF
once | TRBD2 | TRBJ2-2 | TRBV7-2 | TGTGCCAGCAGCTTGGGACTAGCGATAACCGGGGAGCTGTTTTTT | CASSLGLAITGELFF
NA | NA | TRBJ1-4 | TRBV11-2 | TGTGCCAGCTCATCTAGGGGGGAAAAACTGTTTTTT | CASSSRGEKLFF
NA | TRBD1 | TRBJ1-2 | TRBV2 | TGTGCCAGCAGAGAGTTGGACAGGGGTCTCTATGGCTACACCTTC | CASRELDRGLYGYTF
NA | NA | TRBJ2-2 | TRBV5-4 | TGTGCCAGCAGCCTGGGACGGTCCACCGGGGAGCTGTTTTTT | CASSLGRSTGELFF
NA | NA | TRBJ1-1 | TRBV11-2 | TGTGCCAGCAGCTTAGGCAGGGGCGAGAACACTGAAGCTTTCTTT | CASSLGRGENTEAFF
NA | NA | TRBJ2-3 | TRBV6-6 | TGTGCCAGCACCATCGGGCCGCCGGGCGGCACAGATACGCAGTATTTT | CASTIGPPGGTDTQYF
NA | NA | TRBJ2-1 | TRBV7-6 | TGTGCCAGCAGCCCCCCTCGGATTGAGCAGTTCTTC | CASSPPRIEQFF
NA | TRBD2 | TRBJ2-5 | TRBV11-3 | TGTGCCAGCAGCCCTCGAGCTAGCGGGATGGGGGAGACCCAGTACTTC | CASSPRASGMGETQYF
NA | NA | TRBJ1-2 | TRBV7-9 | TGTGCCAGCCAGGGGAGCTATGGCTACACCTTC | CASQGSYGYTF
NA | NA | TRBJ2-5 | TRBV28 | TGTGCCAGCAGTTTGGGACCTCGGCGGGTGGGGGAGACCCAGTACTTC | CASSLGPRRVGETQYF
once | TRBD1 | TRBJ1-6 | TRBV7-9 | TGTGCCAGCAGGGACAGGAATTCACCCCTCCACTTT | CASRDRNSPLHF
NA | TRBD2 | TRBJ2-7 | TRBV4-1 | TGCGCCAGCAGCCAAGGAGCGGGAGGATACGAGCAGTACTTC | CASSQGAGGYEQYF
NA | NA | TRBJ2-3 | TRBV28 | TGTGCCAGCGGGTCTTTGAGGGACGGTTTAGATACGCAGTATTTT | CASGSLRDGLDTQYF
NA | NA | TRBJ2-1 | TRBV28 | TGTGCCAGCAGGGCCGTTTCGAATCGCAATGAGCAGTTCTTC | CASRAVSNRNEQFF
NA | NA | TRBJ1-4 | TRBV5-1 | TGCGCCAGCAGCTTACAGAACCCTAATGAAAAACTGTTTTTT | CASSLQNPNEKLFF
NA | NA | TRBJ1-1 | TRBV5-6 | TGTGCCAGCTGGGGCCCTTCGGAGGGGACCACTGAAGCTTTCTTT | CASWGPSEGTTEAFF
NA | NA | TRBJ2-7 | TRBV21-1 | TGTGCCAGCAGCAGGGTCGGGCTGGGGCAGTACTTC | CASSRVGLGQYF
NA | TRBD1 | TRBJ1-1 | TRBV5-1 | TGCGCCAGCAGCTCCGGGACAGCCGCGAACACTGAAGCTTTCTTT | CASSSGTAANTEAFF
few | TRBD1 | TRBJ1-1 | TRBV14 | TGTGCCAGCAGCCTTTGGACAGGGAAAGCTTTCTTT | CASSLWTGKAFF
NA | TRBD2 | TRBJ2-7 | TRBV29-1 | TGCAGCGTTGAGGGCCTAGCGGGACGCTACGAGCAGTACTTC | CSVEGLAGRYEQYF
NA | NA | TRBJ1-5 | TRBV27 | TGTGCCAGCAGTTTTATAGGTCGAGGGGGTCAGCCCCAGCATTTT | CASSFIGRGGQPQHF
once | NA | TRBJ2-1 | TRBV5-1 | TGCGCCAGCAGCTTGAGCGCAGGGGCCTTTAATGAGCAGTTCTTC | CASSLSAGAFNEQFF
NA | NA | TRBJ2-7 | TRBV5-1 | TGCGCCAGCAGCTCGAGTGGAGGGGATTTCAACTACGAGCAGTACTTC | CASSSSGGDFNYEQYF
once | TRBD2 | TRBJ2-7 | TRBV28 | TGTGCCAGCAGCTCCCGACTAGCGGGGGCCCTCTACGAGCAGTACTTC | CASSSRLAGALYEQYF